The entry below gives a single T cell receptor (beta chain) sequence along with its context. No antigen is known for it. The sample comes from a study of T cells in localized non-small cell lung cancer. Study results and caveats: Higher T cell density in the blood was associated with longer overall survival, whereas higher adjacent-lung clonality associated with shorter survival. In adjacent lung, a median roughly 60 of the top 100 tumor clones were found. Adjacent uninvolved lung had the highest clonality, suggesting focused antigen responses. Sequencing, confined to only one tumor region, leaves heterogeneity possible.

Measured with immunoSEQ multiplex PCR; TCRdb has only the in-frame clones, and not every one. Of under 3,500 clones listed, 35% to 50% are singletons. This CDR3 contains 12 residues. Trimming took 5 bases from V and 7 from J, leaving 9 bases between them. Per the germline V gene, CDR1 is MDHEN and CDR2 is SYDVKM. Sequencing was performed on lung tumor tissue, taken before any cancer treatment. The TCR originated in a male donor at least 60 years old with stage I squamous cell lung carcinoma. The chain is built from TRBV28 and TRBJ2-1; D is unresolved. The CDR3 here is CASSPTRNEQFF. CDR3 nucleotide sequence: TGTGCCAGCAGTCCTACAAGAAATGAGCAGTTCTTC.